This TCR beta chain was retrieved from a study of T cells after yellow fever vaccination. A single record per CDR3 protein comes from TCRdb applying MiXCR to the 5' RACE reads. This table holds some 340,000 distinct CDR3 sequences, about 4% found once. Regarding the study as a whole: Clonotypes found in both CD4 and CD8 compartments made up a small share. Primary-vaccination clones mostly resurfaced post-booster (around 96% CD4, about 87% CD8). The secondary T-cell response peaked on day 5, not day 15, but was weaker.

This clonotype has just a few counts. What it binds is unknown. The CDR3 totals 16 residues. The V gene end was trimmed by 1 base and the J gene end by 6 bases; junction bases not matched to a gene: 10. Germline values: CDR1 SGDLS, CDR2 YYNGEE. The sequencing here drew on PBMCs, taken 5 days after the yellow fever booster vaccination. The receptor's source is a man younger than 35 who received the YFV17D yellow fever vaccine. The chain has TRBV9 and TRBJ2-1; TRBD1 matches 7 bases. This CDR3 is CASSVSLGQVVNEQFF. DNA for the CDR3: TGTGCCAGCAGCGTATCCCTTGGACAGGTGGTCAATGAGCAGTTCTTC.